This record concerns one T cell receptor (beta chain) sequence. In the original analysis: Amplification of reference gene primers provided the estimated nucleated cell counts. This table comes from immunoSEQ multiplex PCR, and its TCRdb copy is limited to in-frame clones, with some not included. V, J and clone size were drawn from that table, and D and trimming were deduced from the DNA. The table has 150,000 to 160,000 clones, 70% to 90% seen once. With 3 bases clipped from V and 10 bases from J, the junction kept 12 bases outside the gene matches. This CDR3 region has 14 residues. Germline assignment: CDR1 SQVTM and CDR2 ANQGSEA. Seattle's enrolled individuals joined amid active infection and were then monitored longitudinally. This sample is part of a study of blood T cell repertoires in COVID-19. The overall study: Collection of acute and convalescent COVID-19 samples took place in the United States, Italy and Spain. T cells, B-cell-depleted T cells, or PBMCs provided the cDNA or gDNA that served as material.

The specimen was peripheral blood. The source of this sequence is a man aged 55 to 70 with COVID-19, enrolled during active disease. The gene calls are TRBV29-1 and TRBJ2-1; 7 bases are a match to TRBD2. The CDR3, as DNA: TGCAGCGTTGACGGGACCCGGGGGGTCGGAGAGCAGTTCTTC. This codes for CSVDGTRGVGEQFF.